A single sample gave rise to the 8 T cell receptor beta chains below, sequenced in a study of T cell repertoires in cytomegalovirus infection. These TCRs are of unknown antigen specificity. TCRdb ran MiXCR on the reads and lists one entry per CDR3 protein. The data contain hundreds of thousands of distinct CDR3 sequences, roughly 42% of them singletons. The starting material was cultured PBMCs, obtained from culture after CMV antigen stimulation. The receptors were sampled from a human donor in good health (CMV status not recorded). Some clones in this sample may be carry-over from other donors' samples.

J is TRBJ2-3 and V is TRBV6-6; tentative D call: TRBD2 (5 bases). Germline lookup yields CDR1 MNHNY and CDR2 SVGAGI (reference sequence). The CDR3 covers 16 residues. Trimming stripped 5 bases from V and 1 base from J, with 16 bases between. CDR3 nucleotide sequence: TGTGCCAGCAGTGCCTCACTAGAGCCGGGCACAGATACGCAGTATTTT. The encoded protein is CASSASLEPGTDTQYF.

This clonotype has just a few counts. V is TRBV6-5 and J is TRBJ1-1; 7 nucleotides line up with TRBD1. The CDR3 totals 13 residues. Germline loops: CDR1 MNHEY, CDR2 SVGAGI. V lost 10 bases to trimming and J lost 3 bases; unmatched junction nucleotides: 8. Here the CDR3 reads CATEGAADTEAFF. In nucleotides, the CDR3 is TGTGCCACCGAGGGGGCGGCGGACACTGAAGCTTTCTTT.

The chain recombines TRBV23-1 with TRBJ2-7; TRBD1 matches at 8 bases. TRBV23-1 is reported as an ORF; its role is uncertain. Losses at the gene ends were 3 bases for V and 7 bases for J; bases not matched to a gene: 8. The CDR3 totals 14 residues. CDR3 protein: CASSHSTGAGEQYF. CDR3 nucleotides: TGCGCCAGCAGTCACTCGACAGGGGCCGGGGAGCAGTACTTC.

V and J are TRBV12-3 or TRBV12-4 and TRBJ2-3; D gene uncertain. The length of the CDR3 is 13 residues. The germline V and J ends were trimmed by 8 bases and 4 bases, with 13 bases remaining between them. The CDR3 sequence is CASYKVRADTQYF. The CDR3 DNA reads as TGTGCCAGCTATAAGGTTCGGGCAGATACGCAGTATTTT.

The chain joins TRBV6-2 or TRBV6-3 to TRBJ2-7; perhaps TRBD1 as D (6 bases). The CDR3 is 12 amino acids. Germline lookup yields CDR1 MNHEY and CDR2 SVGEGT. V was trimmed by 5 bases and J by 5 bases, leaving 10 bases between them. For the CDR3, the DNA is TGTGCCAGCAGTCACAGGGACCACGAGCAGTACTTC. Translation gives CASSHRDHEQYF.

This clonotype was observed a few times. The V gene is TRBV7-9, the J gene TRBJ1-2, with a weak D call TRBD1 (5 bases). The CDR3 runs 16 residues. V was clipped by 5 bases and J by 0 bases, with 16 bases between them. CDR1 and CDR2 from the germline V gene are SEHNR and FQNEAQ (reference sequence). The CDR3 sequence: CASSPRPGEANYGYTF. In DNA, the CDR3 is TGTGCCAGCAGCCCCCGGCCGGGGGAGGCTAACTATGGCTACACCTTC.

In this sample, this clonotype turned up a few times. CDR3 in amino acids: CASSLRTTGGEKLFF. In DNA form, the CDR3 reads TGTGCCAGCAGCTTACGGACAACGGGCGGTGAAAAACTGTTTTTT. The chain uses TRBV7-9 and TRBJ1-4; maybe TRBD1 (5 bases). Germline V gene sequence: CDR1 SEHNR, CDR2 FQNEAQ (reference sequence). Trimming left V 2 bases short and J 7 bases short, with 14 bases between. The CDR3 totals 15 residues.

V and J are TRBV10-3 and TRBJ2-1; 15 bases line up with TRBD2. J lost 10 bases, V lost 4 bases, and 11 bases had no gene match. The germline V gene has CDR1 ENHRY and CDR2 SYGVKD. This CDR3 contains 17 residues. Here the CDR3 reads CAISGRTSGGAVREQFF. The CDR3 region has the DNA TGTGCCATCAGTGGAAGGACTAGCGGGGGGGCCGTCCGGGAGCAGTTCTTC.